This T cell receptor beta chain emerged from a study of technical replicates of blood from several donors. This CDR3 contains 11 residues. CDR1 and CDR2 (germline): GTSNPN, SVGIG (reference sequence). V was shortened by 5 bases and J by 6 bases, with 9 bases between the two germline ends. Sequenced by immunoSEQ multiplex PCR; TCRdb stores in-frame clones only, minus some. This sample carries tens of thousands of clones, about nine tenths of them seen once, and the ten largest clones take about 0.37%. Input material: T cells isolated from PBMCs. The origin of this receptor is a human donor in good health. The chain has TRBV30 and TRBJ2-3; TRBD2 is a possible D gene (5 bases). The CDR3 sequence is CAWGRGDTQYF. The CDR3 bases are TGTGCCTGGGGCCGAGGGGATACGCAGTATTTT.